The present T cell receptor beta chain was sequenced within a study of T cell responses to AZD1222 COVID-19 vaccine. Worth noting for this clone: The antigen is not known.

Study-level results: The donors showed a predominance of white British ancestry and of females, with possible underestimation of clonal diversity. Along spike, vaccine-associated CD4 TCRs were found throughout, with dominance at 160-218 and 743-854.

The CDR3 consists of 16 residues. Germline V CDR1 and CDR2: LNHDA, SQIVND (reference sequence). Trimming took off 6 bases at V and 4 bases at J, with 16 bases between the two ends. Here immunoSEQ multiplex PCR was the method, and the copy in TCRdb shows in-frame clones only, minus some. The data show around 130,000 clones, more than 85% seen once. This sequence joins TRBV19 and TRBJ2-6; D is perhaps TRBD1 (5 bases). The starting material was peripheral blood, obtained on day 0 of AZD1222 vaccination. The TCR comes from an adult in good health. CDR3 sequence (DNA): TGTGCCAGTAGCGATAGACAGCGTCCCGGGGCCAACGTCCTGACTTTC. This sequence encodes CASSDRQRPGANVLTF. Variable domain in full (rest from reference TRBV19 and TRBJ2-6): DGGITQSPKYLFRKEGQNVTLSCEQNLNHDAMYWYRQDPGQGLRLIYYSQIVNDFQKGDIAEGYSVSREKKESFPLTVTSAQKNPTAFYLCASSDRQRPGANVLTFGAGSRLTVL.